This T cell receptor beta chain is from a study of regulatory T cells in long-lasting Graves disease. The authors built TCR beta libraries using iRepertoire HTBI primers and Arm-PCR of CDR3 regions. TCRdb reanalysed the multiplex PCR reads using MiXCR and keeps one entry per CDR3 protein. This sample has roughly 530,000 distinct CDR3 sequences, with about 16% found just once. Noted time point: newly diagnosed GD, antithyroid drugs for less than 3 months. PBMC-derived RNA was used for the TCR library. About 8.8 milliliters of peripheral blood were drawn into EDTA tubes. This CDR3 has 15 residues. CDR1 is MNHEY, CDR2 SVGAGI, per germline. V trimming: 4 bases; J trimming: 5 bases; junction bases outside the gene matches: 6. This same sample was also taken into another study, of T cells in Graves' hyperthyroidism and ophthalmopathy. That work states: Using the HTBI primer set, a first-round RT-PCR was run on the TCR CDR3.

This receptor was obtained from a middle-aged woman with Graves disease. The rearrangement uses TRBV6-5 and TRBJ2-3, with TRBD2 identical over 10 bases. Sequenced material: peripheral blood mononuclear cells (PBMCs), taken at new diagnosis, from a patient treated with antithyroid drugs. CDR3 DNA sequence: TGTGCCAGCAGTTCTGCGGAGCGGGGGGGAGATACGCAGTATTTT. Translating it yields CASSSAERGGDTQYF.